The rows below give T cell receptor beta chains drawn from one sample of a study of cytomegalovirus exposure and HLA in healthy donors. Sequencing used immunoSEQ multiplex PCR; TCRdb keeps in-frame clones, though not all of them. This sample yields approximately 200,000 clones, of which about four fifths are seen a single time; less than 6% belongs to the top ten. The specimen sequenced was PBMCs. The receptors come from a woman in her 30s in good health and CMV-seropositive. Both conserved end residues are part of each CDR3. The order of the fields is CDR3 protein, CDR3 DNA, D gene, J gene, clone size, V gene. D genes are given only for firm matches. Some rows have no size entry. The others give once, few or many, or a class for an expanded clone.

CASRKTEPNTEAFF	TGTGCCAGCAGGAAGACAGAACCTAACACTGAAGCTTTCTTT	NA	TRBJ1-1	NA	TRBV6-1
CASSYSGQATATF	TGTGCCAGCAGTTACTCGGGACAGGCGACGGCCACCTTC	TRBD1	TRBJ1-2	NA	TRBV6-6
CASSRDKLYNEQFF	TGTGCCAGCTCCCGGGACAAACTTTACAATGAGCAGTTCTTC	NA	TRBJ2-1	NA	TRBV6-5
CASSQELASGRAGLFF	TGTGCCAGCAGCCAAGAGTTGGCTAGCGGGAGGGCCGGTCTATTCTTC	TRBD2	TRBJ2-1	NA	TRBV14
CASRGTGESDGYTF	TGTGCCAGCAGGGGGACAGGGGAGAGCGATGGCTACACCTTC	TRBD1	TRBJ1-2	NA	TRBV6-5
CASSETGVPEAFF	TGTGCCAGCAGTGAAACAGGGGTCCCTGAAGCTTTCTTT	TRBD1	TRBJ1-1	once	TRBV6-1
CASRRQGNQPQHF	TGTGCCAGCAGGAGACAGGGAAATCAGCCCCAGCATTTT	TRBD1	TRBJ1-5	few	TRBV6-5
CASSQDAGLAEQFF	TGCGCCAGCAGCCAAGATGCCGGACTAGCGGAGCAGTTCTTC	TRBD2	TRBJ2-1	NA	TRBV4-1
CASSPDTRVDTQYF	TGTGCCAGCAGCCCAGACACGAGGGTAGATACGCAGTATTTT	NA	TRBJ2-3	NA	TRBV2
CASSVEQKNSPLHF	TGTGCCAGCAGCGTAGAACAGAAGAATTCACCCCTCCACTTT	NA	TRBJ1-6	NA	TRBV9
CASSLSSGGETQYF	TGCGCCAGCAGCTTATCTAGCGGGGGTGAGACCCAGTACTTC	TRBD2	TRBJ2-5	NA	TRBV5-1
CASRVTGVAGELFF	TGTGCCAGCAGGGTTACAGGGGTAGCCGGGGAGCTGTTTTTT	TRBD1	TRBJ2-2	NA	TRBV2
CASSPRLDPTYEQYF	TGTGCCAGCAGCCCCCGACTAGATCCCACCTACGAGCAGTACTTC	NA	TRBJ2-7	NA	TRBV9
CASSVGAGGPYEQYF	TGTGCCAGCAGCGTAGGGGCGGGAGGACCCTACGAGCAGTACTTC	TRBD2	TRBJ2-7	NA	TRBV9
CASSLPTAGTNTGELFF	TGTGCCAGCAGTTTACCGACAGCGGGTACGAACACCGGGGAGCTGTTTTTT	NA	TRBJ2-2	NA	TRBV28
CASSVSGGSYNEQFF	TGTGCCAGCAGTGTAAGCGGGGGCTCCTACAATGAGCAGTTCTTC	TRBD2	TRBJ2-1	NA	TRBV6-1
CASSFGASYNEQFF	TGTGCCAGCAGTTTCGGAGCATCTTACAATGAGCAGTTCTTC	NA	TRBJ2-1	NA	TRBV27
CASSQGSDYGYTF	TGTGCCAGCTCGCAGGGATCGGACTATGGCTACACCTTC	NA	TRBJ1-2	NA	TRBV6-1
CSVEIQGRETQYF	TGCAGCGTTGAGATACAGGGGCGAGAGACCCAGTACTTC	TRBD1	TRBJ2-5	NA	TRBV29-1
CAGSPGQNYEQYF	TGTGCCGGCAGTCCGGGACAGAACTACGAGCAGTACTTC	TRBD1	TRBJ2-7	NA	TRBV25-1
CASSLDKYYEQYF	TGTGCCAGCAGTTTGGACAAGTACTACGAGCAGTACTTC	NA	TRBJ2-7	NA	TRBV28
CASATYEQYF	TGCGCCAGCGCGACCTACGAGCAGTACTTC	NA	TRBJ2-7	NA	TRBV5-1
CASTSDSSELFF	TGTGCCAGCACCTCGGACAGCTCGGAGCTGTTTTTT	NA	TRBJ2-2	NA	TRBV7-6
CASRSTGSFTDTQYF	TGTGCCAGCAGATCGACAGGCTCCTTCACAGATACGCAGTATTTT	NA	TRBJ2-3	NA	TRBV5-5
CASTGQGGTYEQYF	TGTGCCAGTACGGGACAGGGTGGTACCTACGAGCAGTACTTC	TRBD1	TRBJ2-7	NA	TRBV19
CASSYSGTGSYEQYF	TGTGCCAGCAGTTACTCCGGGACAGGATCCTACGAGCAGTACTTC	TRBD1	TRBJ2-7	NA	TRBV6-5
CASSIILSGVNTGELFF	TGTGCCAGTAGTATTATTCTTAGCGGGGTGAACACCGGGGAGCTGTTTTTT	TRBD2	TRBJ2-2	NA	TRBV19
CSVGLAGAYEQYF	TGCAGCGTTGGTCTAGCGGGAGCCTACGAGCAGTACTTC	TRBD2	TRBJ2-7	NA	TRBV29-1
CASTAVTSGSNEQFF	TGTGCCAGCACTGCTGTGACTAGCGGTTCCAATGAGCAGTTCTTC	TRBD2	TRBJ2-1	NA	TRBV6-5
CASRGGSYEQYF	TGTGCCAGCCGGGGGGGGTCCTACGAGCAGTACTTC	TRBD2	TRBJ2-7	NA	TRBV2
CASTDRPENYGYTF	TGTGCCAGCACGGACAGGCCTGAGAACTATGGCTACACCTTC	TRBD1	TRBJ1-2	NA	TRBV27
CASSRSRGSYQPQHF	TGTGCCAGCAGCCGTTCCAGGGGCTCGTATCAGCCCCAGCATTTT	NA	TRBJ1-5	NA	TRBV28
CATSRASGDSGDTQYF	TGTGCCACCAGCAGGGCATCAGGGGATTCAGGGGATACGCAGTATTTT	NA	TRBJ2-3	NA	TRBV15
CAISETKRDQPQHF	TGTGCCATCAGTGAGACAAAGCGGGATCAGCCCCAGCATTTT	NA	TRBJ1-5	once	TRBV10-3
CASSIRTGGLETQYF	TGTGCCAGTAGTATACGAACAGGGGGCTTGGAGACCCAGTACTTC	TRBD1	TRBJ2-5	NA	TRBV19
CASSDGGRWGDTQYF	TGCGCCAGCAGTGACGGCGGGAGATGGGGAGATACGCAGTATTTT	TRBD2	TRBJ2-3	few	TRBV10-1
CASSLKEGKGTRETQYF	TGTGCCAGCAGCTTAAAGGAGGGGAAGGGAACTAGGGAGACCCAGTACTTC	NA	TRBJ2-5	NA	TRBV7-9
CASSPAGLANTDTQYF	TGTGCCAGCAGCCCTGCGGGACTAGCCAACACAGATACGCAGTATTTT	TRBD2	TRBJ2-3	NA	TRBV5-5
CASSLGTRVSDTQYF	TGTGCCAGCAGCTTGGGCACCAGGGTGTCAGATACGCAGTATTTT	NA	TRBJ2-3	NA	TRBV11-2
CASSRSRTGATGELFF	TGTGCCAGTAGTAGATCACGGACAGGGGCGACGGGGGAGCTGTTTTTT	TRBD1	TRBJ2-2	NA	TRBV19
CASRPRDRDTYEQYF	TGTGCCAGCAGGCCTCGGGACAGGGACACCTACGAGCAGTACTTC	TRBD1	TRBJ2-7	NA	TRBV6-1
CASSSTGQGDYGYTF	TGTGCCAGCAGCTCCACGGGACAGGGGGACTATGGCTACACCTTC	TRBD1	TRBJ1-2	NA	TRBV5-6
CASSVTGNTEAFF	TGTGCCAGCAGCGTAACAGGGAACACTGAAGCTTTCTTT	NA	TRBJ1-1	NA	TRBV9
CASSFYQTESYGGYTF	TGTGCCAGCAGCTTCTATCAAACAGAGTCGTATGGCGGCTACACCTTC	NA	TRBJ1-2	few	TRBV13
CASSRFGGTDTQYF	TGTGCCAGCAGCAGATTCGGAGGCACAGATACGCAGTATTTT	NA	TRBJ2-3	NA	TRBV14
CAISKQRGNTEAFF	TGTGCCATCAGTAAACAACGGGGGAACACTGAAGCTTTCTTT	NA	TRBJ1-1	NA	TRBV10-3
CASSESGQGREKLFF	TGCGCCAGCAGTGAGTCCGGACAGGGGAGAGAAAAACTGTTTTTT	TRBD1	TRBJ1-4	NA	TRBV10-1
CASSSLTGVGTNYGYTF	TGTGCCAGCAGTTCACTGACGGGGGTGGGAACCAACTATGGCTACACCTTC	NA	TRBJ1-2	NA	TRBV27
CASSFGASGRLVGELFF	TGTGCCAGCAGTTTCGGGGCTAGCGGGAGATTGGTCGGGGAGCTGTTTTTT	TRBD2	TRBJ2-2	once	TRBV28
CASSQVTGPFYGYTF	TGTGCCAGTAGTCAGGTGACAGGGCCATTCTATGGCTACACCTTC	TRBD1	TRBJ1-2	NA	TRBV19
CASSSGRDYYNEQFF	TGTGCCAGTTCGAGCGGGAGAGATTACTACAATGAGCAGTTCTTC	TRBD2	TRBJ2-1	NA	TRBV11-2
CASSLFRTSNEQFF	TGTGCCAGCAGCTTATTTCGCACCAGCAATGAGCAGTTCTTC	NA	TRBJ2-1	NA	TRBV11-3